This T cell receptor beta chain was captured in a study of T cells in Graves' hyperthyroidism and ophthalmopathy. This clonotype was observed a handful of times. The CDR3 is made up of 14 amino acids. With 4 bases removed from V and 2 bases from J, the gap between germline ends came to 15 bases. Looked up from germline, CDR1 is SQVTM and CDR2 is ANQGSEA. TCR beta CDR3 regions were amplified from RNA. When the TCR CDR3 underwent first-round RT-PCR, the HTBI primer set was used. TCRdb re-analysed the multiplex PCR reads in MiXCR, keeping a single row per CDR3 protein. The table lists under 400,000 distinct CDR3 sequences, around 15% of them singletons, with roughly a fifth in the top ten.

The chain combines TRBV29-1 with TRBJ2-7, with unresolved D. Sequenced sample: blood. This clonotype originated in a woman aged 55-69 years with Graves' ophthalmopathy. CDR3 nucleotides: TGCAGCGTTGTGGGTGTTTGGGGAACCTACGAGCAGTACTTC. This gives the protein CSVVGVWGTYEQYF.